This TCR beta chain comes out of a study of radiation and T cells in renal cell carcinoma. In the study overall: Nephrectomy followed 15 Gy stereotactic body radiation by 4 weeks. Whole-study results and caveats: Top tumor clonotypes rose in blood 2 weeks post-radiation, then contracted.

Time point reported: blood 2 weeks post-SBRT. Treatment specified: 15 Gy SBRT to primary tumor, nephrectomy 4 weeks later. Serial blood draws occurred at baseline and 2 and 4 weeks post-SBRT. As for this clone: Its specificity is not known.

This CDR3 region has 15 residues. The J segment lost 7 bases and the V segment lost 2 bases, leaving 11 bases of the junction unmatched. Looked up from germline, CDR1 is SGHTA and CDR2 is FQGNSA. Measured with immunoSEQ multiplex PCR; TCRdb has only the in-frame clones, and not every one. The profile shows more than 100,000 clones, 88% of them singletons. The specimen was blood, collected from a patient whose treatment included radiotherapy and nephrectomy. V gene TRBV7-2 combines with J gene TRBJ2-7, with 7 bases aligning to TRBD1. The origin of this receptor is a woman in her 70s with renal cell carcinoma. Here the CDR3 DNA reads TGTGCCAGCAGCTTAAACCCCCAGGGGGTAGGTGAGCAGTACTTC. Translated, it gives CASSLNPQGVGEQYF.